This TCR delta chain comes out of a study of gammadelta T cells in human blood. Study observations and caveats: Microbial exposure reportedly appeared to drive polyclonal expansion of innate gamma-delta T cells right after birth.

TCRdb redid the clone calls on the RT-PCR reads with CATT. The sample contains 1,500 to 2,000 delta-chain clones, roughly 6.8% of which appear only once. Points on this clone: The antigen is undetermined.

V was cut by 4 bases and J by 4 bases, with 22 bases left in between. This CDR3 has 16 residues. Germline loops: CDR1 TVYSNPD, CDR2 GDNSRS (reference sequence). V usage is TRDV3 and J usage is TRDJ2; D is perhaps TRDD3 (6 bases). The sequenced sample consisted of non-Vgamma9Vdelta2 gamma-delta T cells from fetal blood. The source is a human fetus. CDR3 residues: CASSWWGVRKTAQLFF. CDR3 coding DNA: TGTGCCTCTAGTTGGTGGGGGGTACGAAAGACAGCACAACTCTTCTTT.